This TCR beta chain was captured in a study of shared clonotypes between healthy human individuals. The study, taken as a whole, reports: Represented diversity (both genetic and exposure-history) was limited by the small number of donors.

The CDR3 contains 11 residues. Germline V gene data show CDR1 as GTSNPN and CDR2 as SVGIG (reference sequence). Trimming at V came to 6 bases and at J to 2 bases, leaving 1 base not matched to a gene. Turning to this clone: The antigen is not known.

Free of recent acute infections or vaccinations, the donors were healthy HIV-negative adults. Sequencing used immunoSEQ multiplex PCR; TCRdb keeps in-frame clones, though not all of them. The sample records under 350,000 clones, 80% to 90% being singletons. The V call is TRBV30, the J call TRBJ2-7; 7 nucleotides agree with TRBD1. Sequenced material: memory CD8+ T cells sorted from blood. Subset described: CD45RO+ cells pooled with CCR7-negative TemRA cells. The source of this sequence is a man younger than 30 in good health. The CDR3 spells CACDRAYEQYF. The DNA for the CDR3 is TGTGCCTGTGACAGGGCCTACGAGCAGTACTTC.